The rows below give T cell receptor beta chains drawn from one sample of a study of T cells after yellow fever vaccination. Each CDR3 protein is one row after TCRdb ran MiXCR on the 5' RACE reads. The repertoire holds 450,000 to 650,000 distinct CDR3 sequences, with roughly 12% as singletons. The sample in question was PBMCs, obtained on the day of the yellow fever booster vaccination. The receptor set was obtained from a young man who received the YFV17D yellow fever vaccine. Both conserved end residues are trimmed from each CDR3. Fields, in order: J gene, D gene, V gene, clone size, CDR3 protein. The D gene is left open where the match is weak. Expanded clones are given a class, and other clones once, few, many or no size at all.

J gene: TRBJ2-2
D gene: TRBD1
V gene: TRBV4-2
clone size: .
CDR3 protein: ASSREGATTGELF

J gene: TRBJ2-3
D gene: TRBD2
V gene: TRBV5-5
clone size: few
CDR3 protein: ASIFSGSSTDTQY

J gene: TRBJ2-2
D gene: .
V gene: TRBV9
clone size: few
CDR3 protein: ASSLRSAGELF

J gene: TRBJ2-2
D gene: .
V gene: TRBV20-1
clone size: few
CDR3 protein: SAKVGDSPTGELF

J gene: TRBJ1-5
D gene: .
V gene: TRBV28
clone size: .
CDR3 protein: ASGTMGRQPQH

J gene: TRBJ2-4
D gene: .
V gene: TRBV6-1
clone size: many
CDR3 protein: ASSPFNRETKNIQY

J gene: TRBJ2-1
D gene: .
V gene: TRBV12-3/TRBV12-4
clone size: .
CDR3 protein: ASSKTGTGSYNEQF

J gene: TRBJ2-1
D gene: .
V gene: TRBV20-1
clone size: few
CDR3 protein: SARGQGRRNEQF

J gene: TRBJ1-5
D gene: .
V gene: TRBV15
clone size: .
CDR3 protein: ATSRVADRQPQH

J gene: TRBJ2-2
D gene: TRBD1
V gene: TRBV7-9
clone size: few
CDR3 protein: ASSPRTGVAGELF

J gene: TRBJ2-5
D gene: .
V gene: TRBV18
clone size: few
CDR3 protein: ASSPQGLTGETQY

J gene: TRBJ2-5
D gene: .
V gene: TRBV3-1
clone size: .
CDR3 protein: ASSQDLKTQY

J gene: TRBJ1-5
D gene: .
V gene: TRBV7-2
clone size: .
CDR3 protein: ASSLEGPTNQPQH

J gene: TRBJ2-7
D gene: TRBD2
V gene: TRBV18
clone size: .
CDR3 protein: ASSPSGGRLGEQY

J gene: TRBJ2-1
D gene: TRBD1
V gene: TRBV7-3
clone size: many
CDR3 protein: ASSLGQGNDEQF

J gene: TRBJ2-6
D gene: .
V gene: TRBV28
clone size: many
CDR3 protein: ASSPTQGVAGANVLT

J gene: TRBJ1-1
D gene: .
V gene: TRBV10-3
clone size: .
CDR3 protein: AISSMNTEAF

J gene: TRBJ1-6
D gene: .
V gene: TRBV5-4
clone size: .
CDR3 protein: ASNNGNTSPLH

J gene: TRBJ2-6
D gene: .
V gene: TRBV7-8
clone size: few
CDR3 protein: AGFTGLRSGANVLT

J gene: TRBJ2-1
D gene: .
V gene: TRBV15
clone size: .
CDR3 protein: ATSREPGRVPRQF

J gene: TRBJ2-3
D gene: .
V gene: TRBV5-1
clone size: .
CDR3 protein: ASSLDLSRVSTDTQY

J gene: TRBJ2-1
D gene: .
V gene: TRBV28
clone size: many
CDR3 protein: ASREGGASGYNEQF

J gene: TRBJ2-7
D gene: TRBD2
V gene: TRBV27
clone size: .
CDR3 protein: ASKLGASGTYEQY

J gene: TRBJ2-3
D gene: .
V gene: TRBV5-1
clone size: many
CDR3 protein: ASSSHGGGWTDTQY

J gene: TRBJ2-4
D gene: .
V gene: TRBV20-1
clone size: .
CDR3 protein: SVFGGENIQY

J gene: TRBJ1-3
D gene: .
V gene: TRBV27
clone size: .
CDR3 protein: ASSYQGLSGNTIY

J gene: TRBJ2-2
D gene: .
V gene: TRBV29-1
clone size: .
CDR3 protein: SVDLRGYGSGELF

J gene: TRBJ1-1
D gene: .
V gene: TRBV7-2
clone size: .
CDR3 protein: ASSPSALATEAF

J gene: TRBJ2-1
D gene: TRBD1
V gene: TRBV18
clone size: few
CDR3 protein: ASSSPDRGHEQF

J gene: TRBJ2-7
D gene: TRBD2
V gene: TRBV5-1
clone size: .
CDR3 protein: ASSLPTSGSAYEQY

J gene: TRBJ1-3
D gene: .
V gene: TRBV5-1
clone size: .
CDR3 protein: ASSNQGGSGNTIY